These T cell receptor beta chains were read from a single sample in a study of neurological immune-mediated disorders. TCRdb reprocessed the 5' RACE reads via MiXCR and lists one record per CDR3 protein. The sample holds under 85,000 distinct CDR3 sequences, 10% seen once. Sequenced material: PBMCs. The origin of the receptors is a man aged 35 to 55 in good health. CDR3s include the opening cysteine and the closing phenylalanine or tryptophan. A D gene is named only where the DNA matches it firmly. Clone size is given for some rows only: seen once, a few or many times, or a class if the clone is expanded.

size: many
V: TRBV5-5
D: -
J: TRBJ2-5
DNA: TGTGCCAGCAGCACCCGCAGGGTCCAAGAGACCCAGTACTTC
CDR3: CASSTRRVQETQYF

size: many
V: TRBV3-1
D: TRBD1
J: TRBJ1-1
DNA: TGTGCCAGCAGCCTAAAGGACAGGGGGCCTTTTTGGGCTTTCTTT
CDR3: CASSLKDRGPFWAFF

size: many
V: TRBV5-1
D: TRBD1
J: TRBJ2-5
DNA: TGCGCCAGCAGCACCGGGACAGGGGGAGAGACCCAGTACTTC
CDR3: CASSTGTGGETQYF

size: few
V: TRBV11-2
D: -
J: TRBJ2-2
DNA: TGTGCCAGCAGCTGGGGGTTGGACCGGAGGAACACCTGGGAGCTGTTTTTT
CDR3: CASSWGLDRRNTWELFF

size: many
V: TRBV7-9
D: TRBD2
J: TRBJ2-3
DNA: TGTGCCAGCAGCGCGAGCCCTAGCGGGGGCCATTCTAGCACAGATACGCAGTATTTT
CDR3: CASSASPSGGHSSTDTQYF

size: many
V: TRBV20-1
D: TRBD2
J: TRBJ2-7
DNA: TGCAGTGCTAGAGATGGTGGTAGCGGGGTATACGAGCAGTACTTC
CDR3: CSARDGGSGVYEQYF

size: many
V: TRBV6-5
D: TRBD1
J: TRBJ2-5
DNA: TGTGCCAGCAGTTACACCGGGACAGAAGAGACCCAGTACTTC
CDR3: CASSYTGTEETQYF

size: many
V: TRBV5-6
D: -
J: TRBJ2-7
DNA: TGTGCCAGCAGCTTGGGCAGGGCCTACGAGCAGTACTTC
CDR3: CASSLGRAYEQYF

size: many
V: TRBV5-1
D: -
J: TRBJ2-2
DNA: TGCGCCAGCAGCTTGGAGGCAGCCCCGAACACCGGGGAGCTGTTTTTT
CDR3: CASSLEAAPNTGELFF

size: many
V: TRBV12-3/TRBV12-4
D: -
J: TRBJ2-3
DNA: TGTGCCAGCGGGTCTTCCGGAGCAAGCACAGATACGCAGTATTTT
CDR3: CASGSSGASTDTQYF

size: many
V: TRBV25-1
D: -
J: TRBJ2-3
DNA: TGTGCCAGCAGTGAATACAGAGACACAGATACGCAGTATTTT
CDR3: CASSEYRDTDTQYF

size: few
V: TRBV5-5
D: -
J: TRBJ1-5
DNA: TGTGCCAGCAGCTTAATTGGAGACAGCAGCAATCAGCCCCAGCATTTT
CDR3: CASSLIGDSSNQPQHF

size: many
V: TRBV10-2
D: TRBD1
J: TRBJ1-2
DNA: TGCGCCAGCTCAAACCGGGACAGTGGGGGTGGCTACACCTTC
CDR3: CASSNRDSGGGYTF

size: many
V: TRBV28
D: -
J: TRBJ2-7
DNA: TGTGCCAGCAGTTCTGGAGGGGGCGAGCAGTACTTC
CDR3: CASSSGGGEQYF

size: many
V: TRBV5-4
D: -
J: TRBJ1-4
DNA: TGTGCCAGCAGCTCCCCGGCCAGTAATGAAAAACTGTTTTTT
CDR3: CASSSPASNEKLFF

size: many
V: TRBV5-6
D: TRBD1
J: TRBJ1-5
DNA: TGTGCCAGCAGCTTGTTTTCCGGGACAGGGGTAAAGAATCAGCCCCAGCATTTT
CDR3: CASSLFSGTGVKNQPQHF

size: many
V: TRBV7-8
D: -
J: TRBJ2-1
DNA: TGTGCCAGCAGCTTAGATGGGGGGCGCTTCAATGAGCAGTTCTTC
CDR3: CASSLDGGRFNEQFF

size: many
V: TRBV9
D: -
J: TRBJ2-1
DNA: TGTGCCAGCAGCTCCCCTTCCGGTAGGGGATACAATGAGCAGTTCTTC
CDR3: CASSSPSGRGYNEQFF

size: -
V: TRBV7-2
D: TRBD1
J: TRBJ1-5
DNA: TGTGCCAGCAGTTATACAGGGGTCAATCAGCCCCAGCATTTT
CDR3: CASSYTGVNQPQHF

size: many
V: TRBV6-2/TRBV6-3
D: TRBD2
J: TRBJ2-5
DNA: TGTGCCAGCAGTTACCGACGCGGGGGGAGAGGAGAGACCCAGTACTTC
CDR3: CASSYRRGGRGETQYF

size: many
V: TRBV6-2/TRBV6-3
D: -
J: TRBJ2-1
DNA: TGTGCCAGCACCACGATGGGGCAGTCCGACAATGAGCAGTTCTTC
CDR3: CASTTMGQSDNEQFF

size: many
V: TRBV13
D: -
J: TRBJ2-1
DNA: TGTGCCAGCACCGCCCCTGGGCACAATGAGCAGTTCTTC
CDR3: CASTAPGHNEQFF

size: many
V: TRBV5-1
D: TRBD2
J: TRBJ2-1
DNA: TGCGCCAGCAGCTTCCCCCCCGCGGGAGTGGGCGGCGATGAGCAGTTCTTC
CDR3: CASSFPPAGVGGDEQFF

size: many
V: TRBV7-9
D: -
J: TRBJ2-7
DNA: TGTGCCAGCAGCTTAGCGGGACCTCAGTCTGAGCAGTACTTC
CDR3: CASSLAGPQSEQYF

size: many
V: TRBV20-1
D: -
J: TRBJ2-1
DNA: TGCAGTGCGGCCCCCAATAGGGACAATGAGCAGTTCTTC
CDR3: CSAAPNRDNEQFF

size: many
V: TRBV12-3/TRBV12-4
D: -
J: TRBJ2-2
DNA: TGTGCCAGCAGTTTGGGCGGGTTCACCACCGGGGAGCTGTTTTTT
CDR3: CASSLGGFTTGELFF

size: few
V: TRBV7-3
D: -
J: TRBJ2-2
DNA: TGTGCCAGCAGTCCTCCGGGACAACGTACCGGGGAGCTGTTTTTT
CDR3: CASSPPGQRTGELFF

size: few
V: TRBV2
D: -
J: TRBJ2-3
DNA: TGTGCCACGGGAGCCGATACGCAGTATTTT
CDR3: CATGADTQYF

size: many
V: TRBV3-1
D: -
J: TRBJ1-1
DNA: TGTGCCAGCAGCCAAGGTATAGGGGGGGGGACTGAAGCTTTCTTT
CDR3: CASSQGIGGGTEAFF

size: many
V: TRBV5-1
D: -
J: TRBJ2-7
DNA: TGCGCCAGCAGCAAGAGGGGGGGACCCTACGAGCAGTACTTC
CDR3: CASSKRGGPYEQYF

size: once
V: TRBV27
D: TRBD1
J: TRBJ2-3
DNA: TGTGTCAGCAGTTTTCGGGACAGGGAGTATTTT
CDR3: CVSSFRDREYF

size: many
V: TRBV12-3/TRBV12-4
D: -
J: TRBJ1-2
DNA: TGTGCCAGCAGCCGTGGGACCAGCCCAAACTATGGCTACACCTTC
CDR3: CASSRGTSPNYGYTF

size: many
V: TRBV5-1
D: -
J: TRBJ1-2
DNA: TGCGCCAGCAGCCAAGGGACATCTAACTATGGCTACACCTTC
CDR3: CASSQGTSNYGYTF